These 2 T cell receptor beta chains share one sample of origin, sequenced in a study of blood T cell repertoires in COVID-19. Clones were sequenced by immunoSEQ multiplex PCR, and TCRdb holds only the in-frame ones, with some missing. In the table there are 200,000 to 250,000 clones, 70% to 85% of which are singletons. The sequencing input was PBMCs or T cells enriched from blood (not recorded which). The receptor set was obtained from a woman in her 40s with acute COVID-19.

V and J are TRBV15 and TRBJ2-7; the match to TRBD1 covers 8 bases. The V gene end was trimmed by 3 bases and the J gene end by 0 bases; junction bases not matched to a gene: 10. Germline V gene lookup returns CDR1 LNHNV and CDR2 YYDKDF (reference sequence). The CDR3 spans 17 residues. This chain's CDR3 is CATSSRDRTSGSYEQYF. As DNA, the CDR3 is TGTGCCACCAGCAGCCGGGACAGGACTTCAGGCTCCTACGAGCAGTACTTC.

A remark on this clone: The germline gene is not matched at one end of the junction; a read error may be the cause. This rearrangement joins TRBV4-1 to TRBJ2-4; 10 bases agree with TRBD1. This CDR3 is built from 15 residues. Germline-derived CDR1 and CDR2 are MGHRA and YSYEKL. The DNA of the CDR3 is TGCGCCAGCAGCCGAGAATCTAACGACAGGGGGCGTTCTTCCTTC. This translates into CASSRESNDRGRSSF.